This TCR beta chain was recorded in a study of blood T cell repertoires in COVID-19. In the study overall: Samples representing acute and convalescent COVID-19 were sourced from the United States, Italy and Spain. T cells, B-cell-depleted T cells, or PBMCs supplied cDNA or gDNA.

CDR3 length equals 14 residues. Germline V gene lookup returns CDR1 KGHSH and CDR2 LQKENI. V lost 4 bases to trimming and J lost 7 bases; unmatched junction nucleotides: 7. Authors' processing steps: For nucleated cells, counts were estimated from reference gene primer amplification. Measured with immunoSEQ multiplex PCR; TCRdb has only the in-frame clones, and not every one. Clonal size and the V and J genes are those of that table, whereas D and trimming came from the DNA. This table has about 670,000 clones, 80% to 90% appearing once. Specimen: peripheral blood. This TCR came from a woman between 18 and 29 years old with acute or convalescent COVID-19. V usage is TRBV18 and J usage is TRBJ1-2; 9 bases fit TRBD1. CDR3 bases: TGTGCCAGCTCACTGGGACAGGGAGAGAGTGGCTACACCTTC. This gives the protein CASSLGQGESGYTF. Full variable domain (remainder filled in from reference TRBV18 and TRBJ1-2): NAGVMQNPRHLVRRRGQEARLRCSPMKGHSHVYWYRQLPEEGLKFMVYLQKENIIDESGMPKERFSAEFPKEGPSILRIQQVVRGDSAAYFCASSLGQGESGYTFGSGTRLTVV.